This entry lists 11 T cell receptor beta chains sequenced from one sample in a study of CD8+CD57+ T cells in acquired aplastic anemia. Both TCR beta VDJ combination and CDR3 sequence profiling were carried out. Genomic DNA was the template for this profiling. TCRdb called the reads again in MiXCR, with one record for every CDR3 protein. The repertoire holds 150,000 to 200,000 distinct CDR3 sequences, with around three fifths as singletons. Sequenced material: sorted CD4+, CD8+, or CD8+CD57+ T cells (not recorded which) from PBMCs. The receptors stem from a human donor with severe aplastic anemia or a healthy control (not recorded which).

The CDR3 is CASSPQQGYEQYF. The CDR3 DNA follows: TGTGCCAGCAGCCCACAACAGGGCTACGAGCAGTACTTC. The chain employs TRBV7-9 and TRBJ2-7, with a tentative D call TRBD1 (6 bases). The CDR3 has 13 amino acids. Trimming took off 5 bases at V and 3 bases at J, with 11 bases between the two ends. The germline V gene has CDR1 SEHNR and CDR2 FQNEAQ (reference sequence).

In DNA form, the CDR3 reads TGTGCCAGCAGTGCTCAGGAGGGGTTTCTGGAGCAGTACTTC. Its protein product is CASSAQEGFLEQYF. V and J are TRBV25-1 and TRBJ2-7; D perhaps matches TRBD2 (6 bases). Trimming removed 4 bases from V and 7 bases from J, with 17 bases in between. Germline CDR1 is MGHDK and CDR2 is SYGVNS. This CDR3 spans 14 amino acids.

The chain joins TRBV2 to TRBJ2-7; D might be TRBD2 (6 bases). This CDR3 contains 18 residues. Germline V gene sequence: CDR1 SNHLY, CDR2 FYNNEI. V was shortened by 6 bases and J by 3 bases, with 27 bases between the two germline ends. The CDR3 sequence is CASSQLSRAGSGGYEQYF. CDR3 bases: TGTGCCAGCAGCCAGCTCTCAAGGGCGGGGAGTGGGGGCTACGAGCAGTACTTC.

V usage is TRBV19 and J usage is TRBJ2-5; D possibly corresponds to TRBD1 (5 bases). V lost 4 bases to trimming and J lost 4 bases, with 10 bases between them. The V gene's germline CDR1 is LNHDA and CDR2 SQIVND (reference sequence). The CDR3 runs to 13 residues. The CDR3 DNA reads TGTGCCAGTAGTAGCTCAGGGCCAGAGACCCAGTACTTC. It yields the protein CASSSSGPETQYF.

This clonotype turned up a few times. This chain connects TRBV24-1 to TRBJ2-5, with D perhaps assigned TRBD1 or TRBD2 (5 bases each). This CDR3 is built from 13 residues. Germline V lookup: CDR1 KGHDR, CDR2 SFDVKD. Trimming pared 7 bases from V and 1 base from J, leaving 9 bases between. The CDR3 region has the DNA TGTGCCACCAGGGGGGACGGCCAAGAGACCCAGTACTTC. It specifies CATRGDGQETQYF.

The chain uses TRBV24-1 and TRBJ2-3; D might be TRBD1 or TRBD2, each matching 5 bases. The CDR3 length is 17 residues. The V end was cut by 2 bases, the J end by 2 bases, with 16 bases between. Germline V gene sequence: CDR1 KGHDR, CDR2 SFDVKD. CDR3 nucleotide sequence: TGTGCCACCAGTGATTCGGTTGGGGGAGCACACACAGATACGCAGTATTTT. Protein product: CATSDSVGGAHTDTQYF.

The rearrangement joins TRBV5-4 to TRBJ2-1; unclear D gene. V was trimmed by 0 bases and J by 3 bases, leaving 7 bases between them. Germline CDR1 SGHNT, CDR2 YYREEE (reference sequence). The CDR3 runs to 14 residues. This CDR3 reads CASSLGWSYNEQFF. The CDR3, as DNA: TGTGCCAGCAGCTTGGGGTGGAGCTACAATGAGCAGTTCTTC.

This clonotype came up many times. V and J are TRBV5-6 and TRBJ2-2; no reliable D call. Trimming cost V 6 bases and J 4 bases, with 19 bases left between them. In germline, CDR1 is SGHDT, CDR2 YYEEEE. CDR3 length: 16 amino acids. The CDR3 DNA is TGTGCCAGCACCTTCGGCTGGTCGGTCGGCACCGGGGAGCTGTTTTTT. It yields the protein CASTFGWSVGTGELFF.

This CDR3 is CASSPYQYF. DNA for the CDR3: TGTGCCAGCAGCCCTTACCAGTACTTC. The genes are TRBV9 and TRBJ2-5; no definite D call. The CDR3 contains 9 residues. Germline CDR1 is SGDLS and CDR2 is YYNGEE. Trimming took off 4 bases at V and 10 bases at J, with 5 bases between the two ends.

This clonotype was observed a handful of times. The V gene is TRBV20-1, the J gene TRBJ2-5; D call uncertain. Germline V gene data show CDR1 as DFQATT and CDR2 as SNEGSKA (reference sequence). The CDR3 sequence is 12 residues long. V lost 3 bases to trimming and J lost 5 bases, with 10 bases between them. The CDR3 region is CSARDEIETQYF. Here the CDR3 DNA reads TGCAGTGCTAGGGATGAAATCGAGACCCAGTACTTC.

The CDR3, as DNA: TGTGCCAGCAGTAACCCCGGGACTAGCGGCCCCTACGAGCAGTACTTC. It translates to CASSNPGTSGPYEQYF. V and J are TRBV12-3 or TRBV12-4 and TRBJ2-7, with 11 bases fitting TRBD2. There are 16 residues in the CDR3. With 5 bases clipped from V and 2 bases from J, the junction kept 8 bases outside the gene matches.